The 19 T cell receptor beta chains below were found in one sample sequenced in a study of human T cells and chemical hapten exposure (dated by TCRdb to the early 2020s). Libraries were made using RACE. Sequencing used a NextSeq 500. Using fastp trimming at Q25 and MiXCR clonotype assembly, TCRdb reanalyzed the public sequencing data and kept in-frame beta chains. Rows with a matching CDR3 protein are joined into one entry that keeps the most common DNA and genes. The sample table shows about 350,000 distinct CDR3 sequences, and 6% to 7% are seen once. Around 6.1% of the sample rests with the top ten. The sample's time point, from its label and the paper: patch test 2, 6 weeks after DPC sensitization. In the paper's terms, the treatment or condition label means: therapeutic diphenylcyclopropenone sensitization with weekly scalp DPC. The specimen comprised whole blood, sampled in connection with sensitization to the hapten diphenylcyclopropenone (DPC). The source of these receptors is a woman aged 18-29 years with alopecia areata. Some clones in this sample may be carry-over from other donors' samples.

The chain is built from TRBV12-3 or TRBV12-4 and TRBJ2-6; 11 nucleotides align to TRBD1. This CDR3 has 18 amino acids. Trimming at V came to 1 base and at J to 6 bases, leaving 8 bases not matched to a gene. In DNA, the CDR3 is TGTGCCAGCAGTTTAGAGGGGACAGGGGGTTCCGCGGCCAACGTCCTGACTTTC. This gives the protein CASSLEGTGGSAANVLTF.

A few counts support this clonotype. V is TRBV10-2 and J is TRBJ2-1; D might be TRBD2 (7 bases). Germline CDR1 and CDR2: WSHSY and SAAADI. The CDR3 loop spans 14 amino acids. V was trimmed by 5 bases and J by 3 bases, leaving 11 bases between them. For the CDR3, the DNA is TGCGCCAGCAGTCGCGGGGGCCTCTACAATGAGCAGTTCTTC. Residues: CASSRGGLYNEQFF.

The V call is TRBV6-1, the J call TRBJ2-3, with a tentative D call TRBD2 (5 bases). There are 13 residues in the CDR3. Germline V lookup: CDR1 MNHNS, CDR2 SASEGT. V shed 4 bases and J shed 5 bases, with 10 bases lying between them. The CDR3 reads CASSVGGRDTQYF. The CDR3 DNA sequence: TGTGCCAGCAGTGTTGGAGGACGAGATACGCAGTATTTT.

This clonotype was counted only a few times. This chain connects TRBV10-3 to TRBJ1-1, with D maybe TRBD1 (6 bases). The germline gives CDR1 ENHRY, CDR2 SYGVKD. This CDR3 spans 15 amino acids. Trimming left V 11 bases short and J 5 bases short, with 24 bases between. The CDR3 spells CASSMAGPRGTEAFF. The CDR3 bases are TGTGCCTCCTCGATGGCGGGGCCAAGGGGGACTGAAGCTTTCTTT.

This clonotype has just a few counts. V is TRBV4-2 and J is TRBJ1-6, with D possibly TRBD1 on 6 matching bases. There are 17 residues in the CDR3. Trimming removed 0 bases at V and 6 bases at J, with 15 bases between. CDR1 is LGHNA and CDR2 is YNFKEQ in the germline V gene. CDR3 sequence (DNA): TGTGCCAGCAGCCAAGATCTAGGACAGAGACTTAATTCACCCCTCCACTTT. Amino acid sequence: CASSQDLGQRLNSPLHF.

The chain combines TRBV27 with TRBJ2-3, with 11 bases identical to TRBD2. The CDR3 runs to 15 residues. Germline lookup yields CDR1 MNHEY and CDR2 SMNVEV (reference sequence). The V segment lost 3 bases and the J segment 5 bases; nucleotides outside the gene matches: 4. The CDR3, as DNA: TGTGCCAGCAGTTTCAAGACTAGCGGGGTAGATACGCAGTATTTT. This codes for CASSFKTSGVDTQYF.

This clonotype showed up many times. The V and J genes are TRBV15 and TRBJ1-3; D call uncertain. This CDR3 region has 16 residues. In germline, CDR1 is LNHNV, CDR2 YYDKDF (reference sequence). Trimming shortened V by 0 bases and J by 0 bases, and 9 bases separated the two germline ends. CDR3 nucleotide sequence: TGTGCCACCAGCAGAGATCTCCCTATCTCTGGAAACACCATATATTTT. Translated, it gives CATSRDLPISGNTIYF.

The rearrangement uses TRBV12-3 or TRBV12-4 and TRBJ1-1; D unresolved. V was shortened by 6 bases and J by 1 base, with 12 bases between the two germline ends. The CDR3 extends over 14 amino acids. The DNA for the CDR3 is TGTGCCAGCAGCCCTCGGACTGAGAACACTGAAGCTTTCTTT. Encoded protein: CASSPRTENTEAFF.

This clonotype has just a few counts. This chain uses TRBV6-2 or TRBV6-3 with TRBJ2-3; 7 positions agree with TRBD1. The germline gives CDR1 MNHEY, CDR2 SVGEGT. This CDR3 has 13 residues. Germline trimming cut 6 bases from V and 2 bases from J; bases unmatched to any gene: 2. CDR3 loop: CASRGTVTDTQYF. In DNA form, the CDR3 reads TGTGCCAGCAGGGGGACAGTCACAGATACGCAGTATTTT.

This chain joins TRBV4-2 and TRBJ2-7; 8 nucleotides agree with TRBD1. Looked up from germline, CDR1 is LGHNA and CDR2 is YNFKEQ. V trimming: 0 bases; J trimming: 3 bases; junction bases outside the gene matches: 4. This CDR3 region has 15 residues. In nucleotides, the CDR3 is TGTGCCAGCAGCCAAGAACAGGGGGAACGCTACGAGCAGTACTTC. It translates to CASSQEQGERYEQYF.

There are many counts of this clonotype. The CDR3 protein is CASSLLVGAGKEGGYTF. DNA of the CDR3: TGTGCCAGCAGCTTGCTAGTCGGGGCAGGGAAGGAAGGAGGCTACACCTTC. The chain combines TRBV7-8 with TRBJ1-2, with TRBD1 as a possible D gene (5 bases). The CDR3 totals 17 residues. CDR1 and CDR2 from the germline V gene are SGHVS and FQNEAQ. Trimming cost V 3 bases and J 8 bases, with 25 bases left between them.

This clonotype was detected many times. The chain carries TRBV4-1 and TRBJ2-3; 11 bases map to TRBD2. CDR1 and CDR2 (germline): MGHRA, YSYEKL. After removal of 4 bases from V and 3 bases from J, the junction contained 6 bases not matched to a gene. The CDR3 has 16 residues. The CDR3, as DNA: TGCGCCAGCAGCCCCAAGACTAGCGGGGATACAGATACGCAGTATTTT. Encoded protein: CASSPKTSGDTDTQYF.

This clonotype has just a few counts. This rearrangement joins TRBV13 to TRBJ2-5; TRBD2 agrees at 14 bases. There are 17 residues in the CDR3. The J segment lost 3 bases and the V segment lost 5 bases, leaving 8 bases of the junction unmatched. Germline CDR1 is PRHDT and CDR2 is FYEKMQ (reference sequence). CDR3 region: CASSPQGLAGEEETQYF. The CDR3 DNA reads TGTGCCAGCAGCCCCCAGGGACTAGCGGGAGAGGAAGAGACCCAGTACTTC.

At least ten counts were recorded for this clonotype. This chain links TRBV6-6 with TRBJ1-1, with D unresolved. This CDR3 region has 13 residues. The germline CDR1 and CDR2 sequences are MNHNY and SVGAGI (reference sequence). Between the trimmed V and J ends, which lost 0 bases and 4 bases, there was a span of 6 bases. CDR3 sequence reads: CASSYSLGTEAFF. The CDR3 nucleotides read TGTGCCAGCAGTTACTCTCTCGGCACTGAAGCTTTCTTT.

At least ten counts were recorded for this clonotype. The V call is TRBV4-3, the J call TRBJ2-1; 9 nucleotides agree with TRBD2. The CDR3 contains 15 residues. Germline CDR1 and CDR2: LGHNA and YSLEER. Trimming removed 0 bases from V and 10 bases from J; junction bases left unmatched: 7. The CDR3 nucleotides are TGCGCCAGCAGCCAAGACTCTAGCGGGGCTGACGAGCAGTTCTTC. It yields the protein CASSQDSSGADEQFF.

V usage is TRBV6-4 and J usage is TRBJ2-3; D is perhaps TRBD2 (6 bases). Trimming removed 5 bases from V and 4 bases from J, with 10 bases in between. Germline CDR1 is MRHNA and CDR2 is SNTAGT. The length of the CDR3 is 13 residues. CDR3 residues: CASSPVAADTQYF. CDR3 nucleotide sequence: TGTGCCAGCAGTCCCGTAGCGGCAGATACGCAGTATTTT.

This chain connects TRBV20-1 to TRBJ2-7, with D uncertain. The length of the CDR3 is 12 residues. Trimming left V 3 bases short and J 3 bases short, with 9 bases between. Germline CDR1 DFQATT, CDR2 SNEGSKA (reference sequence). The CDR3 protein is CSARITDYEQYF. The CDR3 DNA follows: TGCAGTGCTAGGATCACAGACTACGAGCAGTACTTC.

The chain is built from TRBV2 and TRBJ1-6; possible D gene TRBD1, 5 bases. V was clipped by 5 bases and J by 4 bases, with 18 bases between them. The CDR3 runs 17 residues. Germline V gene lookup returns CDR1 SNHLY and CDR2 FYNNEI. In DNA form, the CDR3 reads TGTGCCAGCAGTATCGACAGATCCAGAGGGTATAATTCACCCCTCCACTTT. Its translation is CASSIDRSRGYNSPLHF. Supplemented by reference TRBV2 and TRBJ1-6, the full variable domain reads EPEVTQTPSHQVTQMGQEVILRCVPISNHLYFYWYRQILGQKVEFLVSFYNNEISEKSEIFDDQFSVERPDGSNFTLKIRSTKLEDSAMYFCASSIDRSRGYNSPLHFGNGTRLTVT.

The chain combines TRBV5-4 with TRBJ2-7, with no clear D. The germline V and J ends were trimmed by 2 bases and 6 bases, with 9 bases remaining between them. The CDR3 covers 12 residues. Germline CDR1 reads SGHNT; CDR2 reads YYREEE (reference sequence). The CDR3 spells CASSFYNSEQYF. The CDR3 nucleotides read TGTGCCAGCAGCTTTTACAATAGCGAGCAGTACTTC.